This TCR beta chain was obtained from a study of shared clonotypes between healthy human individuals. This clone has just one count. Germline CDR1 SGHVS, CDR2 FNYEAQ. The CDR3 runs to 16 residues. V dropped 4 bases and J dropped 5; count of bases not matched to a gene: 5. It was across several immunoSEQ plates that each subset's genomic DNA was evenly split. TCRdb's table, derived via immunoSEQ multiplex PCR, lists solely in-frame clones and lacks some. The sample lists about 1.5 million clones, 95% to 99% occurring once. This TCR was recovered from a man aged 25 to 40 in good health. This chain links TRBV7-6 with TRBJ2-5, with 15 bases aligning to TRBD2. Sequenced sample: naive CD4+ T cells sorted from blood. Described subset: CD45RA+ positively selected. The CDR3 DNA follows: TGTGCCAGCAGCTCCCACGGACTAGCGGGAGGGGAGACCCAGTACTTC. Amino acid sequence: CASSSHGLAGGETQYF.